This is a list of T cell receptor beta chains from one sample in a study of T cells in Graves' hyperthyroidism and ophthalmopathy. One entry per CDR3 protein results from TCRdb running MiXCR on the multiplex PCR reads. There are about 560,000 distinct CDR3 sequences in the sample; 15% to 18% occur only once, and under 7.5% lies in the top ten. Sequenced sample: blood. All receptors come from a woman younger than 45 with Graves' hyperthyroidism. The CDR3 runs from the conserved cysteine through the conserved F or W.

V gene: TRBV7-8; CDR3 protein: CASSPAGDGREQYF
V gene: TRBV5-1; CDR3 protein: CASSRDISEAFF
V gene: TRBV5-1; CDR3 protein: CASSWGGRDSTYEQYF
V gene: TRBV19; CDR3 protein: CASSILPGPYEQYF
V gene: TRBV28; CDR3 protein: CASSLVRLGSWFGTDTQYF
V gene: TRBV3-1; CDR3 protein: CASSQWTSGSRISSYEQYF
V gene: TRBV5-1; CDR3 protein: CASSLGGSGITYEQYF
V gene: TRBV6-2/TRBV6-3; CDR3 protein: CASSYGTSGWADEQFF
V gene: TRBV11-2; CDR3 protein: CASSLAPSVTSGQSSYNEQFF
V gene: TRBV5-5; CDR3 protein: CASSFPGGINSPLHF
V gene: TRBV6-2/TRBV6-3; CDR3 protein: CASSGQGAGGELFF
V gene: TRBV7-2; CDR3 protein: CASSLGALAGYEQYF